The 32 T cell receptor beta chains below come from one sample, sequenced in a study of PD-1 blockade in classical Hodgkin lymphoma. Patients all relapsed after autologous stem cell transplantation, and there was variation in brentuximab vedotin exposure. Thawed PBMCs were the source of CD4+ T cells, purified by magnetic negative selection. Here immunoSEQ multiplex PCR was the method, and the copy in TCRdb shows in-frame clones only, minus some. Of tens of thousands of clones in the sample, over 80% were seen once. Material: CD4+ T cells from blood, obtained at baseline. The receptors come from a human donor with classical Hodgkin lymphoma.

The rearrangement joins TRBV11-3 to TRBJ2-5, with 12 bases fitting TRBD2. The CDR3 contains 17 residues. CDR1 SGHNT and CDR2 YENEEA come from the germline V gene. V was clipped by 1 base and J by 0 bases; unmatched bases: 3. DNA for the CDR3: TGTGCCAGCAGCTTAGGAGGGACTAGCGGGTACCAAGAGACCCAGTACTTC. Translated: CASSLGGTSGYQETQYF.

This chain connects TRBV27 to TRBJ2-7; TRBD1 agrees at 7 bases. Trimming removed 1 base from V and 5 bases from J; junction bases left unmatched: 8. The CDR3 covers 15 residues. CDR1 and CDR2 from the germline V gene are MNHEY and SMNVEV (reference sequence). The CDR3, as DNA: TGTGCCAGCAGTTTATACAGGGGTATAAGGGACGAGCAGTACTTC. This codes for CASSLYRGIRDEQYF.

The gene calls are TRBV29-1 and TRBJ1-1; D not resolved. This CDR3 has 14 residues. V was pared by 0 bases and J by 0 bases, with 8 bases between. Germline lookup yields CDR1 SQVTM and CDR2 ANQGSEA. The CDR3 coding sequence is TGCAGCGTTGAAGAGGGCCCCATGAACACTGAAGCTTTCTTT. It encodes CSVEEGPMNTEAFF.

This clone is a singleton in its sample. The chain recombines TRBV6-5 with TRBJ2-3; D gene ambiguous. The CDR3 runs to 11 residues. V lost 6 bases and J 4 bases, leaving 5 bases between the germline ends. Germline V CDR1 and CDR2: MNHEY, SVGAGI. The CDR3 sequence: CASRSSDTQYF. DNA for the CDR3: TGTGCCAGCAGGTCATCAGATACGCAGTATTTT.

The genes are TRBV6-5 and TRBJ1-6; weak D call: TRBD1 (6 bases). CDR1 MNHEY and CDR2 SVGAGI come from the germline V gene. CDR3 size: 15 residues. V lost 6 bases and J lost 6, with 15 bases in between. The CDR3 protein is CASRSTGLGNSPLHF. The CDR3 DNA is TGTGCCAGCAGGTCTACAGGGCTCGGTAATTCACCCCTCCACTTT.

This chain links TRBV6-6 with TRBJ2-3, with D perhaps matching TRBD1 or TRBD2 (5 bases each). Germline CDR1 is MNHNY and CDR2 is SVGAGI (reference sequence). This CDR3 has 14 amino acids. V shed 6 bases and J shed 2 bases, with 12 bases lying between them. CDR3 bases: TGTGCCAGCAGGGCAGGGACGTACACAGATACGCAGTATTTT. Its protein product is CASRAGTYTDTQYF.

The chain employs TRBV7-3 and TRBJ2-1, with D perhaps given as TRBD1 or TRBD2 (5 bases each). V lost 3 bases to trimming and J lost 7 bases, with 7 bases between them. This CDR3 region has 12 residues. The germline V gene has CDR1 SGHTA and CDR2 FQGTGA. CDR3 protein: CASSFEGNEQFF. The CDR3 region has the DNA TGTGCCAGCAGCTTCGAGGGGAATGAGCAGTTCTTC.

The CDR3, as DNA: TGCGCCAGCAGCCAAGGGAACTTCCTTAGCACAGATACGCAGTATTTT. Amino acid sequence: CASSQGNFLSTDTQYF. The chain recombines TRBV4-3 with TRBJ2-3, with D uncertain. This CDR3 comprises 16 residues. Germline values: CDR1 LGHNA, CDR2 YSLEER. V was pared by 1 base and J by 0 bases, with 11 bases between.

This chain joins TRBV19 and TRBJ1-2; D uncertain. V was trimmed by 3 bases and J by 3 bases, leaving 8 bases between them. The CDR3 is 13 residues long. In germline, CDR1 is LNHDA, CDR2 SQIVND (reference sequence). The CDR3 DNA follows: TGTGCCAGTAGTATCCAGACGTACTATGGCTACACCTTC. Translation: CASSIQTYYGYTF.

The chain employs TRBV11-3 and TRBJ2-3; D is unresolved. Trimming left V 3 bases short and J 2 bases short, with 0 bases between. The germline V gene has CDR1 SGHNT and CDR2 YENEEA. There are 11 residues in the CDR3. The CDR3 spells CASSFTDTQYF. CDR3 DNA sequence: TGTGCCAGCAGCTTCACAGATACGCAGTATTTT. The full variable domain, completed using reference TRBV11-3 and TRBJ2-3, is EAGVVQSPRYKIIEKKQPVAFWCNPISGHNTLYWYLQNLGQGPELLIRYENEEAVDDSQLPKDRFSAERLKGVDSTLKIQPAELGDSAVYLCASSFTDTQYFGPGTRLTVL.

Note on this clone: At one of its ends the junction is not consistent with the germline gene, which may arise from a read error. J is TRBJ2-7 and V is TRBV29-1; possibly TRBD2 for D (7 bases). This CDR3 is 11 amino acids long. Looked up from germline, CDR1 is SQVTM and CDR2 is ANQGSEA. CDR3 region: CSAGDGGGVKF. CDR3 coding DNA: TGCAGCGCCGGGGATGGGGGGGGCGTTAAGTTC.

This chain connects TRBV10-3 to TRBJ2-1, with TRBD1 matching 9 bases. The germline V gene has CDR1 ENHRY and CDR2 SYGVKD. The CDR3 is 13 amino acids. J lost 7 bases, V lost 4 bases, and 2 bases had no gene match. The DNA of the CDR3 is TGTGCCATCAGTGGGGGACAGGGTAATGAGCAGTTCTTC. Its protein is CAISGGQGNEQFF.

The gene calls are TRBV7-3 and TRBJ1-1; D unclear. V lost 6 bases to trimming and J lost 1 base, with 9 bases between them. The CDR3 consists of 13 residues. Per the germline V gene, CDR1 is SGHTA and CDR2 is FQGTGA. CDR3 sequence reads: CASSSQENTEAFF. CDR3 in DNA: TGTGCCAGCAGTTCCCAGGAGAACACTGAAGCTTTCTTT.

The chain recombines TRBV11-3 with TRBJ1-3, with TRBD1 matching 7 bases. With V trimmed by 6 bases and J by 1 base, 9 bases remained unmatched. Germline CDR1 reads SGHNT; CDR2 reads YENEEA. CDR3 size: 16 residues. The CDR3 DNA is TGTGCCAGCAGAAACCAAGGGGGCTTTTCTGGAAACACCATATATTTT. Its translation: CASRNQGGFSGNTIYF.

The CDR3 DNA reads as TGTGCCAGCAGCTTGGAGACTTACTCCACAGATACGCAGTATTTT. The encoded protein is CASSLETYSTDTQYF. The rearrangement joins TRBV5-8 to TRBJ2-3, with D unresolved. The CDR3 is 15 residues long. The V gene lost 0 bases and the J gene lost 2 bases, with 10 bases spanning the gap. Germline V gene lookup returns CDR1 SGHTS and CDR2 YDEGEE.

V gene TRBV19 combines with J gene TRBJ1-4; 7 bases agree with TRBD1. Germline V lookup: CDR1 LNHDA, CDR2 SQIVND (reference sequence). The trim removed 5 bases at V and 5 bases at J, leaving 8 bases unmatched. The CDR3 sequence is 15 residues long. CDR3 in amino acids: CASSRQGLNNEKLFF. In DNA, the CDR3 is TGTGCCAGTAGTCGACAGGGCCTCAACAATGAAAAACTGTTTTTT.

This chain joins TRBV6-5 and TRBJ1-1; no clear D. Germline V gene sequence: CDR1 MNHEY, CDR2 SVGAGI. V shed 3 bases and J shed 1 base, with 15 bases lying between them. This CDR3 comprises 16 residues. The CDR3, as DNA: TGTGCCAGCAGTTATGGCGGCCCTGGAGGGAACACTGAAGCTTTCTTT. It encodes CASSYGGPGGNTEAFF.

The rearrangement uses TRBV5-1 and TRBJ2-3; D remains ambiguous. The V gene lost 4 bases and the J gene lost 2 bases, with 5 bases spanning the gap. Germline-derived CDR1 and CDR2 are SGHRS and YFSETQ. This CDR3 comprises 12 residues. The CDR3 sequence: CASSATTDTQYF. The DNA for the CDR3 is TGCGCCAGCAGCGCCACCACAGATACGCAGTATTTT.

This chain joins TRBV4-1 and TRBJ2-5; D not certain. CDR1 and CDR2 from the germline V gene are MGHRA and YSYEKL. Deletions cut 1 base from V and 0 bases from J, with 15 bases between. CDR3 size: 17 residues. The CDR3 sequence: CASSQGPARDNQETQYF. CDR3 nucleotides: TGCGCCAGCAGCCAAGGCCCCGCCAGAGATAACCAAGAGACCCAGTACTTC.

Here the CDR3 DNA reads TGTGCCAGCAGTAGGTCCGGGACAGCTGGGGAGACCCAGTACTTC. This codes for CASSRSGTAGETQYF. This chain links TRBV28 with TRBJ2-5; 7 nucleotides agree with TRBD1. With 5 bases clipped from V and 5 bases from J, the junction kept 11 bases outside the gene matches. Per germline, CDR1 MDHEN and CDR2 SYDVKM. The CDR3 extends over 15 amino acids.

The V gene is TRBV7-8, the J gene TRBJ2-2; 8 nucleotides match TRBD1. The CDR3 is 14 residues long. V was clipped by 4 bases and J by 4 bases; unmatched bases: 2. Germline V lookup: CDR1 SGHVS, CDR2 FQNEAQ. The CDR3, as DNA: TGTGCCAGCAGCTCCGGACAGGGCACCGGGGAGCTGTTTTTT. As protein: CASSSGQGTGELFF.

This clone has just one count. The genes are TRBV7-1 and TRBJ1-3; D not resolved. TRBV7-1 is marked as an open reading frame, function uncertain. V was clipped by 5 bases and J by 0 bases, with 8 bases between them. The CDR3 loop spans 14 amino acids. The DNA for the CDR3 is TGTGCCAGCAGCCAAGTGGGCTCTGGAAACACCATATATTTT. Translated: CASSQVGSGNTIYF.

This clone was found once. The genes are TRBV7-3 and TRBJ1-6, with a possible D match to TRBD1 (5 bases). V lost 5 bases, J lost 7 bases, and 12 bases lay in between. There are 14 residues in the CDR3. In germline, CDR1 is SGHTA, CDR2 FQGTGA. CDR3: CASSEGLTNSPLHF. Written as DNA, the CDR3 is TGTGCCAGCAGCGAGGGACTGACGAATTCACCCCTCCACTTT.

This clone was found once. The chain uses TRBV19 and TRBJ2-2; TRBD1 aligns across 8 bases. The CDR3 runs to 14 residues. Germline V gene data show CDR1 as LNHDA and CDR2 as SQIVND (reference sequence). Trimming cost V 5 bases and J 7 bases; bases outside gene matches: 6. As DNA, the CDR3 is TGTGCCAGTAGTTCAAAGACAGGGGTCGGGGAGCTGTTTTTT. Residues: CASSSKTGVGELFF.

The chain combines TRBV5-4 with TRBJ2-3, with D tentatively TRBD1 (5 bases). This CDR3 contains 13 residues. Trimming cost V 3 bases and J 2 bases, with 7 bases left between them. The germline CDR1 and CDR2 sequences are SGHNT and YYREEE (reference sequence). CDR3 in DNA: TGTGCCAGCAGCTCACAGGACACAGATACGCAGTATTTT. Translation gives CASSSQDTDTQYF.

This clone was recorded only once. CDR3 loop: CASGLGTGYGYTF. CDR3 nucleotides: TGTGCTAGTGGTTTAGGGACAGGCTATGGCTACACCTTC. The chain couples TRBV12-5 to TRBJ1-2, with 8 bases matching TRBD1. This CDR3 contains 13 residues. J gave up 4 bases and V 3 bases, and 1 base lay outside the gene matches. Germline V gene sequence: CDR1 LGHNT, CDR2 FRNRAP.

This rearrangement joins TRBV7-3 to TRBJ1-2, with D unclear. The germline V gene has CDR1 SGHTA and CDR2 FQGTGA. There are 13 residues in the CDR3. The V end lost 5 bases, the J end lost 9 bases, and 16 bases lay between the germline ends. This CDR3 reads CASSHLSGGSYTF. The CDR3 nucleotides are TGTGCCAGCAGCCACCTCTCGGGAGGAAGCTACACCTTC.

This rearrangement joins TRBV7-7 to TRBJ1-1; D is unclear. The CDR3 loop spans 14 amino acids. The V gene lost 3 bases and the J gene lost 1 base, with 9 bases spanning the gap. Per germline, CDR1 SSHAT and CDR2 FNYEAQ (reference sequence). The CDR3 DNA is TGTGCCAGCAGCTTCGGGGTAGGGAACACTGAAGCTTTCTTT. Its protein is CASSFGVGNTEAFF.

This clone was found once. V is TRBV6-1 and J is TRBJ1-1, with 8 bases lining up with TRBD1. CDR1 MNHNS and CDR2 SASEGT come from the germline V gene. Trimming at V came to 4 bases and at J to 0 bases, leaving 4 bases not matched to a gene. CDR3 length: 15 amino acids. The CDR3 here is CASSGAGGVNTEAFF. The CDR3 DNA sequence: TGTGCCAGCAGTGGGGCAGGGGGCGTGAACACTGAAGCTTTCTTT.

The genes are TRBV19 and TRBJ1-6; D remains unclear. Looked up from germline, CDR1 is LNHDA and CDR2 is SQIVND (reference sequence). This CDR3 region has 15 residues. V gave up 10 bases and J gave up 7 bases, with 20 bases separating them. For the CDR3, the DNA is TGTGCCACCAGACCCGGGCCCTCAGGAAATTCACCCCTCCACTTT. Its protein is CATRPGPSGNSPLHF.

V gene TRBV28 combines with J gene TRBJ1-4, with 7 bases fitting TRBD1. The CDR3 is made up of 17 amino acids. Germline V gene lookup returns CDR1 MDHEN and CDR2 SYDVKM. Trimming took 5 bases from V and 0 from J; bases not matched to a gene: 9. The CDR3, as DNA: TGTGCCAGCAGTCTCCTACCCGACAGGGCAACTAATGAAAAACTGTTTTTT. It specifies CASSLLPDRATNEKLFF. Looking up the rest from reference TRBV28 and TRBJ1-4 gives the full variable domain: DVKVTQSSRYLVKRTGEKVFLECVQDMDHENMFWYRQDPGLGLRLIYFSYDVKMKEKGDIPEGYSVSREKKERFSLILESASTNQTSMYLCASSLLPDRATNEKLFFGSGTQLSVL.

CDR3 coding DNA: TGTGCCAGCAGAACCGGGCCTGACTACGAGCAGTACTTC. This translates into CASRTGPDYEQYF. The chain combines TRBV6-1 with TRBJ2-7; D unresolved. Germline CDR1 reads MNHNS; CDR2 reads SASEGT. Trimming shortened V by 6 bases and J by 3 bases, and 12 bases separated the two germline ends. The CDR3 loop spans 13 amino acids.